What follows are 31 T cell receptor beta chains derived from one specimen sequenced in a study of T cell responses to AZD1222 COVID-19 vaccine. The data were produced by immunoSEQ multiplex PCR, yet TCRdb's version contains in-frame clones alone and is incomplete. The repertoire holds around 130,000 clones, with 90% to 95% as singletons. The sample here was peripheral blood, taken 28 days after the second AZD1222 dose. The receptor set was obtained from an adult who received the AZD1222 COVID-19 vaccine.

The V call is TRBV9, the J call TRBJ2-1, with 8 nucleotides matching TRBD2. V gave up 3 bases and J gave up 5 bases; unmatched junction bases: 13. The CDR3 spans 17 residues. Germline V gene sequence: CDR1 SGDLS, CDR2 YYNGEE. CDR3 sequence reads: CASSAPPSGSWNNEQFF. The CDR3 DNA follows: TGTGCCAGCAGCGCTCCCCCGAGCGGGAGTTGGAACAATGAGCAGTTCTTC. Full variable domain (rest looked up from reference TRBV9 and TRBJ2-1): DSGVTQTPKHLITATGQRVTLRCSPRSGDLSVYWYQQSLDQGLQFLIQYYNGEERAKGNILERFSAQQFPDLHSELNLSSLELGDSALYFCASSAPPSGSWNNEQFFGPGTRLTVL.

This clone has only one observation. This sequence joins TRBV28 and TRBJ2-1; the D gene is possibly TRBD1 (5 bases). Germline V gene data show CDR1 as MDHEN and CDR2 as SYDVKM. V gave up 2 bases and J gave up 5 bases, with 13 bases separating them. The CDR3 contains 15 residues. The chain's CDR3 is CASSLLQGSHNEQFF. Here the CDR3 DNA reads TGTGCCAGCAGTTTACTTCAGGGTTCACACAATGAGCAGTTCTTC.

The V and J genes are TRBV29-1 and TRBJ1-4; no reliable D call. The V gene lost 4 bases and the J gene lost 8 bases, with 17 bases spanning the gap. Germline V lookup: CDR1 SQVTM, CDR2 ANQGSEA. This CDR3 is 14 amino acids long. The CDR3 DNA reads as TGCAGCGTTGTTTTCGTTGTGGAGGGAGAAAAACTGTTTTTT. This codes for CSVVFVVEGEKLFF.

There are a few counts of this clone. The chain employs TRBV28 and TRBJ2-2, with D possibly being TRBD2 (6 bases). Germline CDR1 and CDR2: MDHEN and SYDVKM. This CDR3 has 14 residues. Trimming stripped 3 bases from V and 4 bases from J, with 9 bases between. CDR3 region: CASSLGLSTGELFF. For the CDR3, the DNA is TGTGCCAGCAGTTTGGGACTGAGCACCGGGGAGCTGTTTTTT.

The chain is built from TRBV7-3 and TRBJ2-1; D gene unclear. This CDR3 is 11 amino acids long. V was pared by 4 bases and J by 5 bases, with 3 bases between. CDR1 is SGHTA and CDR2 is FQGTGA in the germline V gene. CDR3: CASSSDNEQFF. The CDR3 coding sequence is TGTGCCAGCAGCTCTGACAATGAGCAGTTCTTC.

The CDR3 sequence is CASSIVVRAGNQPQHF. For the CDR3, the DNA is TGTGCCAGTAGTATAGTTGTCAGGGCGGGCAATCAGCCCCAGCATTTT. The chain employs TRBV19 and TRBJ1-5, with D possibly matching TRBD1 (5 bases). V shed 1 base and J shed 2 bases, with 12 bases lying between them. The CDR3 totals 16 residues. Germline V gene data show CDR1 as LNHDA and CDR2 as SQIVND (reference sequence).

This clone appeared a single time. The J gene is TRBJ2-1, the V gene TRBV5-1, with no clear D. V lost 0 bases, J lost 6 bases, and 7 bases lay in between. Germline CDR1 and CDR2: SGHRS and YFSETQ. CDR3 length: 13 residues. CDR3 sequence (DNA): TGCGCCAGCAGCTTGGCCACACCCAATGAGCAGTTCTTC. Translated, it gives CASSLATPNEQFF.

This sequence joins TRBV27 and TRBJ2-7, with 9 bases fitting TRBD1. The CDR3 length is 17 residues. Losses at the gene ends were 3 bases for V and 4 bases for J; bases not matched to a gene: 13. Germline V gene sequence: CDR1 MNHEY, CDR2 SMNVEV (reference sequence). In DNA form, the CDR3 reads TGTGCCAGCAGTTTGAACGCCCTACAGGGGGCAAAGTACGAGCAGTACTTC. As protein: CASSLNALQGAKYEQYF.

Concerning this clone: Other DNA sequences in the sample encode the same CDR3. This chain uses TRBV7-9 with TRBJ1-5; D remains unclear. This CDR3 has 14 amino acids. V dropped 0 bases and J dropped 3 bases, with 6 bases sitting between them. CDR1 is SEHNR and CDR2 is FQNEAQ in the germline V gene (reference sequence). In DNA, the CDR3 is TGTGCCAGCAGCTTAGCGGGGTCCAATCAGCCCCAGCATTTT. It specifies CASSLAGSNQPQHF.

This chain links TRBV6-5 with TRBJ2-7, with D perhaps assigned TRBD1 or TRBD2 (5 bases each). Trimming pared 0 bases from V and 8 bases from J, leaving 14 bases between. The CDR3 has 14 amino acids. The germline CDR1 and CDR2 sequences are MNHEY and SVGAGI. In nucleotides, the CDR3 is TGTGCCAGCAGTTACTCGAGGGGCCCCGGACAGCAGTACTTC. Amino acids: CASSYSRGPGQQYF.

V gene TRBV7-2 combines with J gene TRBJ2-3; D not resolved. The CDR3 has 15 amino acids. Germline V gene data show CDR1 as SGHTA and CDR2 as FQGNSA. V was pared by 2 bases and J by 3 bases, with 12 bases between. The CDR3 sequence: CASSLISSRTDTQYF. CDR3 nucleotide sequence: TGTGCCAGCAGCTTAATATCTAGTAGGACAGATACGCAGTATTTT.

The chain is built from TRBV2 and TRBJ1-3; D not resolved. Germline CDR1 and CDR2: SNHLY and FYNNEI. V was pared by 5 bases and J by 8 bases, with 13 bases between. The CDR3 has 13 amino acids. The CDR3 nucleotides read TGTGCCAGCAGTCAGGACGTACGGGACACCATATATTTT. Amino acid sequence: CASSQDVRDTIYF.

This sequence joins TRBV15 and TRBJ2-3, with TRBD1 matching 8 bases. This CDR3 has 15 amino acids. The germline CDR1 and CDR2 sequences are LNHNV and YYDKDF (reference sequence). V lost 3 bases and J lost 0; bases outside the gene matches: 2. The CDR3 reads CATSRDRASTDTQYF. As DNA, the CDR3 is TGTGCCACCAGCAGGGACAGGGCCAGCACAGATACGCAGTATTTT.

The chain combines TRBV7-8 with TRBJ1-5; TRBD1 matches at 9 bases. This CDR3 is 14 amino acids long. Germline V gene data show CDR1 as SGHVS and CDR2 as FQNEAQ. V shed 8 bases and J 6 bases; nucleotides not matched to a gene: 8. The CDR3 sequence is CASGQGRVAQPQHF. For the CDR3, the DNA is TGTGCCAGCGGACAGGGGAGGGTGGCTCAGCCCCAGCATTTT.

The chain combines TRBV15 with TRBJ2-1; D not resolved. Trimming left V 1 base short and J 0 bases short, with 7 bases between. CDR1 is LNHNV and CDR2 is YYDKDF in the germline V gene (reference sequence). There are 15 residues in the CDR3. The CDR3: CATSRGTGSYNEQFF. The CDR3 nucleotides read TGTGCCACCAGCAGAGGAACGGGCTCCTACAATGAGCAGTTCTTC. The complete variable domain, with remaining parts taken from reference TRBV15 and TRBJ2-1, reads DAMVIQNPRYQVTQFGKPVTLSCSQTLNHNVMYWYQQKSSQAPKLLFHYYDKDFNNEADTPDNFQSRRPNTSFCFLDIRSPGLGDTAMYLCATSRGTGSYNEQFFGPGTRLTVL.

The rearrangement joins TRBV10-1 to TRBJ1-2, with a possible D match to TRBD1 (6 bases). The CDR3 is made up of 12 amino acids. With 7 bases removed from V and 8 bases from J, the gap between germline ends came to 14 bases. CDR1 and CDR2 from the germline V gene are WNHNN and SYGVQD (reference sequence). The CDR3 DNA is TGCGCCAGCAACTTCAGGGGAGGGGGCTACACCTTC. Its protein product is CASNFRGGGYTF.

The J gene is TRBJ1-1, the V gene TRBV5-1, with 9 bases aligning to TRBD1. Trimming removed 4 bases from V and 10 bases from J; junction bases left unmatched: 8. Germline CDR1 SGHRS, CDR2 YFSETQ. This CDR3 spans 13 amino acids. The CDR3 region is CASSPTGTGRAFF. CDR3 nucleotides: TGCGCCAGCAGCCCTACCGGGACAGGGAGAGCTTTCTTT.

The genes are TRBV6-5 and TRBJ2-3; D unclear. The CDR3 sequence is 12 residues long. Trimming pared 0 bases from V and 5 bases from J, leaving 3 bases between. Per germline, CDR1 MNHEY and CDR2 SVGAGI. CDR3 residues: CASSYSGDTQYF. CDR3 DNA: TGTGCCAGCAGTTACTCCGGAGATACGCAGTATTTT.

The V and J genes are TRBV27 and TRBJ2-7; D possibly corresponds to TRBD2 (6 bases). CDR1 MNHEY and CDR2 SMNVEV come from the germline V gene (reference sequence). This CDR3 spans 13 amino acids. V lost 1 base and J 2 bases, leaving 6 bases between the germline ends. The DNA of the CDR3 is TGTGCCAGCAGTTTATGGGGGGCCTACGAGCAGTACTTC. The encoded protein is CASSLWGAYEQYF.

The chain uses TRBV27 and TRBJ2-7; a weak D match, TRBD1 (5 bases). Per germline, CDR1 MNHEY and CDR2 SMNVEV (reference sequence). V was trimmed by 5 bases and J by 6 bases, leaving 17 bases between them. The CDR3 is made up of 14 amino acids. CDR3: CASSVIQGVSEQYF. For the CDR3, the DNA is TGTGCCAGCAGTGTAATCCAGGGTGTCAGCGAGCAGTACTTC.

This chain joins TRBV5-1 and TRBJ1-1, with D possibly TRBD1 on 6 matching bases. Germline CDR1 and CDR2: SGHRS and YFSETQ. V gave up 4 bases and J gave up 7 bases, with 14 bases separating them. The CDR3 is 13 amino acids. DNA of the CDR3: TGCGCCAGCAGCCCCGAGGTAGGGGGTGAAGCTTTCTTT. It encodes CASSPEVGGEAFF.

V is TRBV19 and J is TRBJ2-3, with a tentative D call TRBD2 (7 bases). The V end lost 4 bases, the J end lost 1 base, and 9 bases lay between the germline ends. The CDR3 consists of 14 residues. Per the germline V gene, CDR1 is LNHDA and CDR2 is SQIVND (reference sequence). The CDR3 loop is CASSNGGRTDTQYF. The CDR3, as DNA: TGTGCCAGTAGTAACGGGGGGCGCACAGATACGCAGTATTTT.

This rearrangement joins TRBV5-1 to TRBJ2-7; D tentatively fits TRBD1 or TRBD2 (5 bases each). The CDR3 is 15 residues long. The germline V gene has CDR1 SGHRS and CDR2 YFSETQ. V was pared by 0 bases and J by 4 bases, with 14 bases between. The CDR3 region is CASSLAAGRGYEQYF. The CDR3 region has the DNA TGCGCCAGCAGCTTGGCGGCAGGGCGCGGGTACGAGCAGTACTTC.

This rearrangement joins TRBV5-4 to TRBJ1-2; 7 nucleotides align to TRBD1. Trimming took 4 bases from V and 0 from J; bases not matched to a gene: 9. Germline-derived CDR1 and CDR2 are SGHNT and YYREEE (reference sequence). The CDR3 is 16 residues long. The CDR3 loop is CASSPAAGTANYGYTF. For the CDR3, the DNA is TGTGCCAGCAGCCCAGCTGCCGGGACAGCTAACTATGGCTACACCTTC.

This rearrangement joins TRBV20-1 to TRBJ1-3, with D possibly being TRBD1 (6 bases). The V gene lost 3 bases and the J gene lost 2 bases, with 11 bases spanning the gap. Germline V CDR1 and CDR2: DFQATT, SNEGSKA (reference sequence). The length of the CDR3 is 14 residues. CDR3 bases: TGCAGTGCTAGTAAGGGACAACCTGGAAACACCATATATTTT. Translated, it gives CSASKGQPGNTIYF.

This sequence joins TRBV7-6 and TRBJ1-1, with D uncertain. V lost 2 bases and J lost 0, with 7 bases in between. This CDR3 has 14 residues. In germline, CDR1 is SGHVS, CDR2 FNYEAQ. CDR3 protein: CASSLLVMNTEAFF. The CDR3 DNA sequence: TGTGCCAGCAGCTTACTAGTGATGAACACTGAAGCTTTCTTT.

This rearrangement joins TRBV11-2 to TRBJ2-1; no clear D. This CDR3 has 18 residues. V lost 4 bases to trimming and J lost 3 bases, with 22 bases between them. Germline-derived CDR1 and CDR2 are SGHAT and FQNNGV. CDR3 in amino acids: CASSSRTRFAWGYNEQFF. CDR3 in DNA: TGTGCCAGCAGCTCCAGGACGAGGTTCGCGTGGGGCTACAATGAGCAGTTCTTC.

The rearrangement links TRBV5-6 to TRBJ1-1, with D tentatively TRBD1 (5 bases). The germline V and J ends were trimmed by 0 bases and 5 bases, with 14 bases remaining between them. Germline V gene data show CDR1 as SGHDT and CDR2 as YYEEEE. This CDR3 region has 15 residues. The CDR3 loop is CASSLDPGLETEAFF. In DNA form, the CDR3 reads TGTGCCAGCAGCTTGGACCCAGGGCTGGAAACTGAAGCTTTCTTT.

This chain links TRBV5-4 with TRBJ1-3, with TRBD1 matching 10 bases. This CDR3 region has 15 residues. Germline CDR1 and CDR2: SGHNT and YYREEE (reference sequence). V shed 0 bases and J 7 bases; nucleotides not matched to a gene: 4. Here the CDR3 reads CASSLGGTGDNTIYF. DNA for the CDR3: TGTGCCAGCAGCTTGGGAGGGACAGGGGACAACACCATATATTTT. Full variable domain (outside the CDR3, taken from reference TRBV5-4 and TRBJ1-3): ETGVTQSPTHLIKTRGQQVTLRCSSQSGHNTVSWYQQALGQGPQFIFQYYREEENGRGNFPPRFSGLQFPNYSSELNVNALELDDSALYLCASSLGGTGDNTIYFGEGSWLTVV.

The chain carries TRBV29-1 and TRBJ2-1; D is unclear. Trimming pared 3 bases from V and 4 bases from J, leaving 7 bases between. Germline values: CDR1 SQVTM, CDR2 ANQGSEA. The CDR3 loop spans 12 amino acids. The DNA for the CDR3 is TGCAGCGTTGACGACGGTTACAATGAGCAGTTCTTC. This gives the protein CSVDDGYNEQFF.

This chain links TRBV28 with TRBJ1-6; 7 bases align to TRBD1. The CDR3 is 14 amino acids. Germline V gene lookup returns CDR1 MDHEN and CDR2 SYDVKM. With 5 bases clipped from V and 8 bases from J, the junction kept 6 bases outside the gene matches. The CDR3 region has the DNA TGTGCCAGCAGTGCAGACAGGGCGCATTCACCCCTCCACTTT. Translation: CASSADRAHSPLHF.